This T cell receptor (beta chain) is from a study of T cell clonality in common variable immunodeficiency (dated by TCRdb to the mid-2010s). Beyond this particular receptor, the publication reports: Fewer deletions and N-nucleotide insertions were reportedly observed in CVID TCRbeta sequences, and highly modified clones with 13 or more V deletions were reportedly absent from CVID TCRbeta sequences. Patient heterogeneity within the CVID cohort put limits on correlating repertoire features with clinical complications. Increased TCRbeta clonality was found in CVID subjects compared with healthy controls (t-test p = 0.018), with the increase being most characteristic of about a third of subjects. Despite equal DNA input, controls averaged approximately 88,000 unique sequences per sample versus around 30,000 in CVID samples. According to the authors, finding the cause of the higher clonality in CVID would require sequencing the repertoires of T cell subpopulations. Healthy controls shared more TCRbeta clones with each other than CVID subjects shared among themselves (p < 0.0001).

Predominantly Caucasian heritage was noted among both the CVID patients and the healthy controls. From each donor, roughly 5 to 9 ml of heparinized peripheral whole blood was collected. TCRbeta CDR3 repertoires were sequenced from genomic DNA of adults with common variable immune deficiency (CVID) and healthy adult controls. A total of some 22 healthy adult volunteers (around 12 female and 10 male; age range roughly 23 to 75 years, mean age about 32) were included in the control group. Diluted blood was density-centrifuged over Hypaque 1077 or Ficoll-Paque to isolate peripheral blood mononuclear cells. Genomic DNA was extracted from unsorted mononuclear cells by Qiagen column purification or by a centrifugation-based method. This clone came up many times. Its antigen remains undetermined. The CDR3 goes on 3 residues after the read ends, and that part is filled in from the germline J gene. The CDR3 holds 14 amino acids from the cysteine to the phenylalanine. The 33 bases shown cover part of the CDR3, and their frame starts at base 1. CDR1 and CDR2 are drawn from the germline V gene: SGHRS, YFSETQ. Deletion took 0 bases off V and 0 bases off J, with a span of 7 bases between the germline ends.

Equivalent amounts of genomic DNA from CVID and control samples were used as sequencing input. For every sample, a 60 bp segment covering the rearranged TCRbeta CDR3 region was amplified and then sequenced. TCRbeta amplification used the immunoSEQ assay, a bias-corrected multiplex PCR with high-throughput sequencing. From the authors' description of their analysis: Every unique nucleotide sequence was considered a clone and was annotated with V, D and J genes, copy number and frequency. Sequences were labeled productive if in frame, and non-productive if out of frame or containing stop codons. As previously described, clonality was calculated on the basis of Shannon's entropy. The predicted amino acid sequences of productive clones were used to derive mean CDR3 Kyte-Doolittle hydropathy. Scaled V gene usage was hierarchically clustered using Manhattan distance and complete linkage with the R hclust function. Clone sharing by CDR3 amino acid sequence was assessed by resampling 12 repertoires per group over 100 rounds. The repertoires were searched for around 72 published EBV-specific and 245 published CMV-specific TCRbeta sequences. Two CVID samples yielding fewer than 10,000 sequences were excluded from analysis, leaving some 40 CVID repertoires. Here the immuneACCESS table is served through TCRdb, limited to in-frame sequences with V and J called. Missing clones are a known gap in these copies; in checked studies unresolved V genes cover under half, and the rest lacks a known reason. That table supplies the V and J calls and clone size; D and trimming were determined from the DNA. The table for this sample lists roughly 55,000 clones, none of them counted only once. Of the sample, approximately 5.4% is held by the ten largest clones.

The chain is made from TRBV5-1 and TRBJ2-7; the D gene is unclear. Material: peripheral blood mononuclear cells. The TCR sequence derives from a person aged 18 to 69 in good health. The covered CDR3 bases are TGCGCCAGCAGCTTGGATCCTAGCTCCTACGAG. Its coded protein is CASSLDPSSYE. The whole CDR3 reads CASSLDPSSYEQYF.